Shown below are 12 T cell receptor beta chains from a single sample sequenced in a study of human T cells and chemical hapten exposure. TCRdb reprocessed the RACE reads with MiXCR, giving one entry per CDR3 protein. Of around 160,000 distinct CDR3 sequences listed, about 14% are singletons. Time point defined: patch test 1, 2 weeks after DPC sensitization. The sample's treatment: therapeutic diphenylcyclopropenone sensitization with weekly scalp DPC. The specimen was whole blood, collected in connection with sensitization to the hapten diphenylcyclopropenone (DPC). The receptor set was obtained from a woman aged 25 to 39 with alopecia areata. Some clones in this sample may be carry-over from other donors' samples.

This chain joins TRBV29-1 and TRBJ2-1; D not certain. CDR3 size: 12 residues. Trimming left V 6 bases short and J 3 bases short, with 9 bases between. Germline V CDR1 and CDR2: SQVTM, ANQGSEA. CDR3: CSVQLSYNEQFF. In DNA, the CDR3 is TGCAGCGTCCAGTTAAGCTACAATGAGCAGTTCTTC.

In regard to this clonotype: An end of the junction differs from the germline gene, which may be a read error. This chain connects TRBV4-3 to TRBJ2-7; a weak D match, TRBD2 (6 bases). The CDR3 is 17 amino acids. The germline V gene has CDR1 LGHNA and CDR2 YSLEER. The CDR3: CASSQELSGTLTYEQYF. CDR3 nucleotides: TGCGCCAGCAGTCAAGAATTATCCGGGACTCTTACCTACGAGCAGTACTTC.

J is TRBJ2-7 and V is TRBV28, with 8 bases matching TRBD1. V was clipped by 6 bases and J by 4 bases; unmatched bases: 5. This CDR3 has 13 amino acids. Germline CDR1 and CDR2: MDHEN and SYDVKM. For the CDR3, the DNA is TGTGCCAGCAGATCAGGGGGCAGTTACGAGCAGTACTTC. This encodes CASRSGGSYEQYF.

V and J are TRBV6-6 and TRBJ1-2; the match to TRBD1 covers 8 bases. The CDR3 loop spans 15 amino acids. Germline V gene data show CDR1 as MNHNY and CDR2 as SVGAGI (reference sequence). Trimming cost V 7 bases and J 6 bases; bases outside gene matches: 13. Here the CDR3 reads CASNRISGGSDGYTF. The DNA of the CDR3 is TGTGCCAGCAACCGAATATCAGGGGGCAGCGATGGCTACACCTTC.

The chain links TRBV18 to TRBJ2-3; D unresolved. The V gene's germline CDR1 is KGHSH and CDR2 LQKENI. V was trimmed by 1 base and J by 3 bases, leaving 8 bases between them. The CDR3 length is 14 residues. CDR3: CASSPQSGTDTQYF. CDR3 nucleotide sequence: TGTGCCAGCTCACCACAAAGTGGTACAGATACGCAGTATTTT.

In this sample, this clonotype turned up many times. The chain combines TRBV9 with TRBJ1-2; a possible D gene is TRBD1 (6 bases). V was clipped by 4 bases and J by 3 bases, with 10 bases between them. Germline V CDR1 and CDR2: SGDLS, YYNGEE. The CDR3 is made up of 13 amino acids. The CDR3 here is CASSTGTDYGYTF. The CDR3, as DNA: TGTGCCAGCAGCACAGGGACCGACTATGGCTACACCTTC. The entire variable domain, with the rest obtained from reference TRBV9 and TRBJ1-2, is as follows: DSGVTQTPKHLITATGQRVTLRCSPRSGDLSVYWYQQSLDQGLQFLIQYYNGEERAKGNILERFSAQQFPDLHSELNLSSLELGDSALYFCASSTGTDYGYTFGSGTRLTVV.

This clonotype was detected a few times. The V and J genes are TRBV10-3 and TRBJ1-2; no clear D. This CDR3 is 12 amino acids long. The V and J ends lost 4 bases and 4 bases respectively, with 7 bases between them. The germline V gene has CDR1 ENHRY and CDR2 SYGVKD. This chain's CDR3 is CAISVLGYGYTF. CDR3 nucleotides: TGTGCCATCAGTGTTTTGGGCTATGGCTACACCTTC.

This clonotype appeared a few times. V usage is TRBV29-1 and J usage is TRBJ1-1; 10 bases agree with TRBD1. Germline CDR1 is SQVTM and CDR2 is ANQGSEA. V lost 6 bases, J lost 0 bases, and 7 bases stayed unmatched. The CDR3 covers 15 residues. The CDR3 bases are TGCAGCGTAGACAAGGGACAGGGGATGAACACTGAAGCTTTCTTT. Translation: CSVDKGQGMNTEAFF.

The V gene is TRBV11-3, the J gene TRBJ1-1; D ambiguous. Trimming cost V 5 bases and J 3 bases, with 10 bases left between them. This CDR3 is 13 amino acids long. Looked up from germline, CDR1 is SGHNT and CDR2 is YENEEA. For the CDR3, the DNA is TGTGCCAGCAGCCTCTCCGTCTACACTGAAGCTTTCTTT. Amino acids: CASSLSVYTEAFF.

This chain links TRBV28 with TRBJ1-1; D may be TRBD1 (5 bases). The length of the CDR3 is 12 residues. Trimming took off 5 bases at V and 11 bases at J, with 15 bases between the two ends. Per the germline V gene, CDR1 is MDHEN and CDR2 is SYDVKM. The CDR3 here is CASSPNPDTAFF. In DNA, the CDR3 is TGTGCCAGCAGTCCGAATCCGGACACGGCTTTCTTT.

The rearrangement links TRBV5-4 to TRBJ1-4; D gene unclear. V dropped 6 bases and J dropped 0 bases, with 30 bases sitting between them. The CDR3 runs to 21 residues. Germline V gene data show CDR1 as SGHNT and CDR2 as YYREEE (reference sequence). CDR3 sequence reads: CASNPPRRLSPTEATNEKLFF. The CDR3 DNA reads TGTGCCAGCAACCCTCCGCGCCGACTCTCACCCACCGAGGCAACTAATGAAAAACTGTTTTTT.

V and J are TRBV28 and TRBJ1-4, with 10 positions matching TRBD1. Per the germline V gene, CDR1 is MDHEN and CDR2 is SYDVKM. The CDR3 extends over 15 amino acids. V gave up 5 bases and J gave up 7 bases; unmatched junction bases: 7. As DNA, the CDR3 is TGTGCCAGCAGTCTGACCGGGACAGGGGCTGAAAAACTGTTTTTT. This sequence encodes CASSLTGTGAEKLFF.